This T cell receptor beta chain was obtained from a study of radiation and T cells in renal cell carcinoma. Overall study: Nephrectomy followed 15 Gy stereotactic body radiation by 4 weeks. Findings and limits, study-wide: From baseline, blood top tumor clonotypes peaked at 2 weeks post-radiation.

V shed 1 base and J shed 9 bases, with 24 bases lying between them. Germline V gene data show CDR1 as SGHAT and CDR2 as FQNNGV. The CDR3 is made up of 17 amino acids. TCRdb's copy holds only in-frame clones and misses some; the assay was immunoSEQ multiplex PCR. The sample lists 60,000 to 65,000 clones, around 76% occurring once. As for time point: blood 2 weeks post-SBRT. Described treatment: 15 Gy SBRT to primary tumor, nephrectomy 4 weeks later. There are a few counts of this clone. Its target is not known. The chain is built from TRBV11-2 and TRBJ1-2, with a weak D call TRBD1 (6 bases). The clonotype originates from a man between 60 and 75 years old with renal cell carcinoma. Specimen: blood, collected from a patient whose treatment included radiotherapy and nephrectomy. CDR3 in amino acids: CASSLVGRGLSGESYTF. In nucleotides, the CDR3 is TGTGCCAGCAGCTTAGTGGGCAGGGGACTGTCCGGGGAAAGCTACACCTTC.